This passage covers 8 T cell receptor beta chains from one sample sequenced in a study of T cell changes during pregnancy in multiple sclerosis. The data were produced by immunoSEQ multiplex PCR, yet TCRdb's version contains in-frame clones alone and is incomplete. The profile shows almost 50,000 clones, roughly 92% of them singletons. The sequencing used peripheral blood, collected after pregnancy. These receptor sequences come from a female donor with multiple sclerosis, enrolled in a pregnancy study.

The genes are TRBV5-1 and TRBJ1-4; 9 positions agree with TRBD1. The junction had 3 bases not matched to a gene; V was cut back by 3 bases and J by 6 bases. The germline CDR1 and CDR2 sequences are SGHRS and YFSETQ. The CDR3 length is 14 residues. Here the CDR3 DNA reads TGCGCCAGCAGCTACAGGGGGCTCGATGAAAAACTGTTTTTT. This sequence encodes CASSYRGLDEKLFF.

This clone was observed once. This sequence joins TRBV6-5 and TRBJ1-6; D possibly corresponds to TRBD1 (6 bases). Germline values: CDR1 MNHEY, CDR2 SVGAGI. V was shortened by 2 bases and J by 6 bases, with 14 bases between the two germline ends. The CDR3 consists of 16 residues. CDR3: CASSYAGVTSNSPLHF. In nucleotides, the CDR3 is TGTGCCAGCAGTTACGCAGGGGTGACAAGTAATTCACCCCTCCACTTT.

The chain's CDR3 is CASSFGSGGAHYGYTF. As DNA, the CDR3 is TGTGCCAGCAGCTTCGGGTCAGGGGGTGCCCACTATGGCTACACCTTC. The V gene is TRBV11-2, the J gene TRBJ1-2; 7 bases map to TRBD1. CDR1 is SGHAT and CDR2 is FQNNGV in the germline V gene. This CDR3 comprises 16 residues. V lost 3 bases to trimming and J lost 3 bases; unmatched junction nucleotides: 10.

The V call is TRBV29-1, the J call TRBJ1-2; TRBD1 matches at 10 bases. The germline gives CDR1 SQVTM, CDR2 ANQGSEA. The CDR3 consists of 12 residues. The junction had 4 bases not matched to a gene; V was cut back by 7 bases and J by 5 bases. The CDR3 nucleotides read TGCAGCGGCGGGGGACAGGGGTATGGCTACACCTTC. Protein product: CSGGGQGYGYTF.

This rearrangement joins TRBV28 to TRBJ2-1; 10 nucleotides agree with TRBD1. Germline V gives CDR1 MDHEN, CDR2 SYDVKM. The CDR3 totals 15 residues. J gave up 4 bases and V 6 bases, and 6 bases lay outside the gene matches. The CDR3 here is CASRPDRGQYNEQFF. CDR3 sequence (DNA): TGTGCCAGCAGGCCCGACAGGGGGCAGTACAATGAGCAGTTCTTC.

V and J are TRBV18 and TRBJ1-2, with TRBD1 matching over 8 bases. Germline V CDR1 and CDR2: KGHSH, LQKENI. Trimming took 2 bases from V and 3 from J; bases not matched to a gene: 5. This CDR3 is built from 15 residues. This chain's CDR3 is CASSPGQGYDYGYTF. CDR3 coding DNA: TGTGCCAGCTCACCAGGACAGGGCTACGACTATGGCTACACCTTC.

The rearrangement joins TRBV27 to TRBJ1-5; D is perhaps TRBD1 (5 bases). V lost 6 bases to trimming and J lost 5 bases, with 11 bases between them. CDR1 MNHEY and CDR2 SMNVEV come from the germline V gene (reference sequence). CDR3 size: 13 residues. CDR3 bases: TGTGCCAGCAGGCAGGGTGTGGATCAGCCCCAGCATTTT. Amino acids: CASRQGVDQPQHF.

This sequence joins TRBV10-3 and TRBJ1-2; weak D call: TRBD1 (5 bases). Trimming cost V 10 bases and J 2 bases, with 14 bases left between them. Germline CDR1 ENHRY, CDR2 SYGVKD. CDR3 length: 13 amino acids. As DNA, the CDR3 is TGTGCCACCGCGGCACAGGACAACTATGGCTACACCTTC. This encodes CATAAQDNYGYTF.